Given below is one T cell receptor beta chain in context. TCRdb's table, derived via immunoSEQ multiplex PCR, lists solely in-frame clones and lacks some. The data hold 10,000 or so clones, with less than 35% observed a single time. V lost 1 base and J lost 1; bases outside the gene matches: 7. Germline V gives CDR1 SGHNT, CDR2 YYREEE (reference sequence). There are 16 residues in the CDR3. The sample belongs to a study of graft-versus-host responses after intestinal transplantation. At the level of the study: Recipients got multivisceral, liver-intestinal, or isolated intestinal transplants. Study observations and caveats: Recipient marrow held GvH clones, some first seen in ileum or blood.

Responders (approximately 200,000, CFSE-labeled) met approximately 200,000 stimulators that were irradiated and violet-dye-labeled. Sorting of proliferating CFSE-low CD3+CD4+ and CD3+CD8+ responders took place after the reaction. The chain couples TRBV5-4 to TRBJ2-7; 8 nucleotides agree with TRBD2. This clonotype originated in a human patient who received an intestinal transplant. This specimen consisted of alloreactive CD4+ T cells from a mixed lymphocyte reaction culture, obtained before intestinal transplant. Subset given: CFSE-low proliferating T cells sorted from roughly six-day pre-transplant mixed lymphocyte reaction (GvH or HvG direction). The CDR3 is CASSLMGLGFSYEQYF. CDR3 sequence (DNA): TGTGCCAGCAGCTTGATGGGACTAGGTTTTTCCTACGAGCAGTACTTC.